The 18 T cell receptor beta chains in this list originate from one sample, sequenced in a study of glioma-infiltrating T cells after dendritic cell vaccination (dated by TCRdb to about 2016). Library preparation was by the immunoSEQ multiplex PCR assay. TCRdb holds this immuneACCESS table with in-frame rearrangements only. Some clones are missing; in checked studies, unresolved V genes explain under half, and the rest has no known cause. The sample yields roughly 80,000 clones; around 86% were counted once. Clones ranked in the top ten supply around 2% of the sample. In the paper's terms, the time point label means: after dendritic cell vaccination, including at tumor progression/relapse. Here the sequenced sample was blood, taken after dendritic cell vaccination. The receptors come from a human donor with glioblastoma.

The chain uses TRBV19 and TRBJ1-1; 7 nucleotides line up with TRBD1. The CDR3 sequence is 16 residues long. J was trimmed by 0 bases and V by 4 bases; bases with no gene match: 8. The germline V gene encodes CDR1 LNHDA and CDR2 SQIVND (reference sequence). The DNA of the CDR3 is TGTGCCAGTAGTACTAGACAGGGCGGTGTGAACACTGAAGCTTTCTTT. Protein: CASSTRQGGVNTEAFF.

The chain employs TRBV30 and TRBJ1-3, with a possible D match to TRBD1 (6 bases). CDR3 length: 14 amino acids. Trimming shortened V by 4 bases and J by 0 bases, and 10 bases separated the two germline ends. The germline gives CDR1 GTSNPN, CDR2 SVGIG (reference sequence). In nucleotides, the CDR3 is TGTGCCTGGACAGGGGCCGTCTCTGGAAACACCATATATTTT. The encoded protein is CAWTGAVSGNTIYF.

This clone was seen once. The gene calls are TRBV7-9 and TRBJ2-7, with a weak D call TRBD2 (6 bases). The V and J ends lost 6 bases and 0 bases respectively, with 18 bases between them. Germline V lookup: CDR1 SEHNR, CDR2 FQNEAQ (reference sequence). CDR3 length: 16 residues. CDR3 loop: CASSLAAAAGSYEQYF. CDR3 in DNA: TGTGCCAGCAGTCTCGCCGCGGCAGCGGGCTCCTACGAGCAGTACTTC.

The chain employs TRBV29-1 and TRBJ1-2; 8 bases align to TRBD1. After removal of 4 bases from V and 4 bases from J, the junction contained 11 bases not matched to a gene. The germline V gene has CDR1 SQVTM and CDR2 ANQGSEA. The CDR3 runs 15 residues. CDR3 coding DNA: TGCAGCGTTGGACAGGGGAGGGGGGTAGGCTATGGCTACACCTTC. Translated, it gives CSVGQGRGVGYGYTF.

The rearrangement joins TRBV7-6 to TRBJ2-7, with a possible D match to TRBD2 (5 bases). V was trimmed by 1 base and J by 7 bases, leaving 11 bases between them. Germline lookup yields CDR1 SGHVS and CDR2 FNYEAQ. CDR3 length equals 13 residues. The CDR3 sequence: CASSLEEGGEQYF. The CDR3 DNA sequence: TGTGCCAGCAGCTTAGAAGAAGGCGGGGAGCAGTACTTC. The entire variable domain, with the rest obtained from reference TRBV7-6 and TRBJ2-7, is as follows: GAGVSQSPRYKVTKRGQDVALRCDPISGHVSLYWYRQALGQGPEFLTYFNYEAQQDKSGLPNDRFSAERPEGSISTLTIQRTEQRDSAMYRCASSLEEGGEQYFGPGTRLTVT.

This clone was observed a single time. CDR3 in amino acids: CASSQKNYKYQGAGNTIYF. In DNA, the CDR3 is TGTGCCAGCAGCCAAAAAAACTACAAGTATCAGGGTGCTGGAAACACCATATATTTT. The rearrangement links TRBV7-9 to TRBJ1-3, with D maybe TRBD1 (5 bases). The CDR3 length is 19 residues. CDR1 and CDR2 from the germline V gene are SEHNR and FQNEAQ (reference sequence). Trimming cost V 5 bases and J 2 bases, with 25 bases left between them.

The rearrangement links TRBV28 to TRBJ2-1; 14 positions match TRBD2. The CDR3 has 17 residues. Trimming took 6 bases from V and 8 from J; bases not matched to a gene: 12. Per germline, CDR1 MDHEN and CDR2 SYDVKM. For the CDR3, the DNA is TGTGCCAGCAGCTCTTATACCGGGACTAGCGGGAGCCATGAGCAGTTCTTC. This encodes CASSSYTGTSGSHEQFF.

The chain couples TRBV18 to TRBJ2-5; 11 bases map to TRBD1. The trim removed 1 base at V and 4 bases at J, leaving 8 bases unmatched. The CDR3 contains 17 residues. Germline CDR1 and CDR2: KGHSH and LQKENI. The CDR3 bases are TGTGCCAGCTCACCACGACCCACGGGACAGGGGGGAGAGACCCAGTACTTC. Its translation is CASSPRPTGQGGETQYF.

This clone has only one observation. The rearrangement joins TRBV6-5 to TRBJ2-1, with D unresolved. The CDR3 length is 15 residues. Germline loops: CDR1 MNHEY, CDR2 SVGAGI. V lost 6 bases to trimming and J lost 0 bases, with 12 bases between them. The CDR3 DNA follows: TGTGCCAGCAGAATCTCTCCCAGCTCCTACAATGAGCAGTTCTTC. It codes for CASRISPSSYNEQFF.

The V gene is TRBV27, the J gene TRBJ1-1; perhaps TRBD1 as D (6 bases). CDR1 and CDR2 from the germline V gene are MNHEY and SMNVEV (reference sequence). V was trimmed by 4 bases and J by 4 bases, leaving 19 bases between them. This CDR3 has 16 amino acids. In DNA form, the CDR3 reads TGTGCCAGCAGTTCTACAGGGTGGGGAGGGATCACTGAAGCTTTCTTT. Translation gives CASSSTGWGGITEAFF.

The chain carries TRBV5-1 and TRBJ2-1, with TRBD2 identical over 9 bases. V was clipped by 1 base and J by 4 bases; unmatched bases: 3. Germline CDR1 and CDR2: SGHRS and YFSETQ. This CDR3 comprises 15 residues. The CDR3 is CASSLRLAEYNEQFF. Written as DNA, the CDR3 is TGCGCCAGCAGCTTGAGACTAGCGGAATACAATGAGCAGTTCTTC.

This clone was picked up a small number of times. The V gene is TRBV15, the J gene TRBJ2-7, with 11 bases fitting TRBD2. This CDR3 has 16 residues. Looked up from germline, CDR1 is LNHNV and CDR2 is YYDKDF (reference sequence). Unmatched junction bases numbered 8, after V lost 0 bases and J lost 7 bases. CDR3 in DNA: TGTGCCACCAGCAGAGACCCACTAGCGGGAGTAATAGAGCAGTACTTC. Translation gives CATSRDPLAGVIEQYF.

CDR3 in DNA: TGTGCCAGTAGTATTAGGAGTGAAGCTTTCTTT. Translated, it gives CASSIRSEAFF. The rearrangement joins TRBV19 to TRBJ1-1; D is undetermined. The germline gives CDR1 LNHDA, CDR2 SQIVND (reference sequence). CDR3 size: 11 residues. Trimming cost V 3 bases and J 7 bases, with 6 bases left between them.

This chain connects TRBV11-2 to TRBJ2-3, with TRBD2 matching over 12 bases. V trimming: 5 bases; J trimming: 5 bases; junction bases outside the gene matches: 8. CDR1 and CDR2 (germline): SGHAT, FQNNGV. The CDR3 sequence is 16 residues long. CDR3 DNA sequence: TGTGCCAGCAGCACGACTAGCGGGGGACGTGGAGATACGCAGTATTTT. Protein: CASSTTSGGRGDTQYF.

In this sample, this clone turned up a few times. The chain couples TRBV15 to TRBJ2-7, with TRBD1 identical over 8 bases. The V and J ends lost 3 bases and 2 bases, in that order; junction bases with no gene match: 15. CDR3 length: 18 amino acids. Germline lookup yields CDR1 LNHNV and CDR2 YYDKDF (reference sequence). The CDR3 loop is CATSSDLLPGQVTYEQYF. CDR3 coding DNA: TGTGCCACCAGCAGTGACCTCTTACCGGGACAGGTTACCTACGAGCAGTACTTC.

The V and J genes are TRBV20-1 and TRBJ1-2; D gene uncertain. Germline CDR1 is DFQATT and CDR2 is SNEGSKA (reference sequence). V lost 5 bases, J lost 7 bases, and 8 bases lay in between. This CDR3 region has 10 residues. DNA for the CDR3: TGCAGTGCTCCGGGTGGTGGCTACACCTTC. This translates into CSAPGGGYTF.

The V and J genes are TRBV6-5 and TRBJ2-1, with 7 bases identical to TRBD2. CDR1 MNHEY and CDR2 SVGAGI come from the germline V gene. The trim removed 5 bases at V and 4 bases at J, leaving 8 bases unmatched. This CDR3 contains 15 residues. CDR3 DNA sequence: TGTGCCAGCAGTCGAGCGGGAAGTTCGTACAATGAGCAGTTCTTC. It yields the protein CASSRAGSSYNEQFF.

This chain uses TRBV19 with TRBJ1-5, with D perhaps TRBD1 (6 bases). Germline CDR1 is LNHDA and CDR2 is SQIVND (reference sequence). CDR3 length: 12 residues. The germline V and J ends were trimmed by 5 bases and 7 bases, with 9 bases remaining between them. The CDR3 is CASSLRGQPQHF. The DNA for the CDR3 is TGTGCCAGTAGTCTCAGGGGCCAGCCCCAGCATTTT.